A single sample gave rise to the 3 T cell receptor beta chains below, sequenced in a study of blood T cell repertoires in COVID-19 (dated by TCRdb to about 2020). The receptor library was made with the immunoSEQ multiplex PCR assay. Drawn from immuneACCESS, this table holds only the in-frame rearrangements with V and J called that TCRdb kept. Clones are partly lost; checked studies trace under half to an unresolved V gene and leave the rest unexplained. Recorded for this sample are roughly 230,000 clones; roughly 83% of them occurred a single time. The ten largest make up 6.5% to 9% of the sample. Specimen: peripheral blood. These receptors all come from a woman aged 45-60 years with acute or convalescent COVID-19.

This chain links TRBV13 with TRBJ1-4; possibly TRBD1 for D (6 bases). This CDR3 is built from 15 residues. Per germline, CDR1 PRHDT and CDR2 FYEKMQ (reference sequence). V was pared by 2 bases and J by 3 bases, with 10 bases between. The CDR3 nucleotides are TGTGCCAGCAGCTTACAAGGGACACCTAATGAAAAACTGTTTTTT. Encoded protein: CASSLQGTPNEKLFF.

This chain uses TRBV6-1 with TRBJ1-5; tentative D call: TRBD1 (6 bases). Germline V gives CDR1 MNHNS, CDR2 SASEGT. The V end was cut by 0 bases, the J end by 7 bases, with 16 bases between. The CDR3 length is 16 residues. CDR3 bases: TGTGCCAGCAGTGAAGCGCTCGGGGGGCCGGACCAGCCCCAGCATTTT. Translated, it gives CASSEALGGPDQPQHF.

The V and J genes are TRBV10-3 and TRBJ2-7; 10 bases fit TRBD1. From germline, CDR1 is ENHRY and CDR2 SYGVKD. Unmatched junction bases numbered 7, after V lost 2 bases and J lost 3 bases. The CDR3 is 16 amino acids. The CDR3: CAISEPGTGDGYEQYF. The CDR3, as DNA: TGTGCCATCAGTGAGCCTGGGACAGGGGACGGCTACGAGCAGTACTTC.